This T cell receptor beta chain was captured in a study of cytomegalovirus exposure and HLA in healthy donors. Study overall: Clustering assigned about four fifths of the 350 to 400 genotyped donors to the Caucasian-associated ancestry cluster.

In the case of this clone: Its antigen is not known.

Regarding the study as a whole: Judged likely to be a sequencing artifact was a cluster of highly shared sequence variants. The study labeled more than 150 TCR beta chains cytomegalovirus-associated.

Germline-derived CDR1 and CDR2 are LNHNV and YYDKDF (reference sequence). Losses at the gene ends were 1 base for V and 5 bases for J; bases not matched to a gene: 7. This CDR3 is built from 15 residues. 60 Vbeta and 13 Jbeta primers were used in PCR. Sequenced by immunoSEQ multiplex PCR; TCRdb stores in-frame clones only, minus some. The sample records over 80,000 clones, over 60% being singletons. This sequence was found in a female donor in good health and CMV-seronegative. Source material: PBMCs. The chain employs TRBV15 and TRBJ1-2; 7 bases map to TRBD1. The CDR3 nucleotides read TGTGCCACCAGCAGAGGACAGGGCGCAGATTATGGCTACACCTTC. Protein: CATSRGQGADYGYTF.